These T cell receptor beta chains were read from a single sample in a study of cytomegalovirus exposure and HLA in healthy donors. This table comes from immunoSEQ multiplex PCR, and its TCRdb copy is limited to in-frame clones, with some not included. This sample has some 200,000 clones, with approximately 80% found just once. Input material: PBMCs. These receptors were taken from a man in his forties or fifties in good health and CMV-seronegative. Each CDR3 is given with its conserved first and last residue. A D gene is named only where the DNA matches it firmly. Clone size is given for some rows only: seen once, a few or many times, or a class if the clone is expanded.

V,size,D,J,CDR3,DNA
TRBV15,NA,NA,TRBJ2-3,CATAETASTDTQYF,TGTGCCACCGCGGAAACCGCTAGCACAGATACGCAGTATTTT
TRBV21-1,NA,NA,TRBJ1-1,CASSKMIGGSNTEAFF,TGTGCCAGCAGCAAAATGATTGGGGGCTCGAACACTGAAGCTTTCTTT
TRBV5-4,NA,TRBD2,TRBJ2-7,CASSPFGTREGEQYF,TGTGCCAGCAGCCCATTTGGGACTAGGGAAGGCGAGCAGTACTTC
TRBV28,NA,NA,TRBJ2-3,CASSGKRALTDTQYF,TGTGCCAGCAGTGGGAAGCGGGCCCTGACAGATACGCAGTATTTT
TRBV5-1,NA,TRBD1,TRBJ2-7,CASSFMTGSSYEQYF,TGCGCCAGCAGCTTCATGACAGGGAGCTCCTACGAGCAGTACTTC
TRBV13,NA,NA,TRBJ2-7,CASSIGLNYEQYF,TGTGCCAGCAGCATCGGTCTCAACTACGAGCAGTACTTC
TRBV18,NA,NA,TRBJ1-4,CASSGGLNEKLFF,TGTGCCAGCTCCGGAGGCCTGAATGAAAAACTGTTTTTT
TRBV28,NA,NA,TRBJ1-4,CASRIQATNEKLFF,TGTGCCAGCAGGATCCAGGCAACTAATGAAAAACTGTTTTTT
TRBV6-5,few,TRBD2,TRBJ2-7,CASRKSGGSEQYF,TGTGCCAGCAGAAAATCGGGGGGGTCCGAGCAGTACTTC
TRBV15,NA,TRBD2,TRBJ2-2,CATGRGGNTGELFF,TGTGCCACCGGGAGGGGAGGCAACACCGGGGAGCTGTTTTTT
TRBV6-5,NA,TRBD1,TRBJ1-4,CASSFTSTGVGEKLFF,TGTGCCAGCAGTTTTACCTCTACAGGGGTGGGAGAAAAACTGTTTTTT
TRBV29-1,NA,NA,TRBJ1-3,CSVGGGGGNTIYF,TGCAGCGTTGGAGGGGGTGGAGGAAACACCATATATTTT
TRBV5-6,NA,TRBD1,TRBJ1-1,CASSLVLTGFEAFF,TGTGCCAGCAGCTTGGTCCTGACAGGGTTTGAAGCTTTCTTT
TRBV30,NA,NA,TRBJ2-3,CAWSSGLSTDTQYF,TGTGCCTGGAGTTCGGGACTTAGCACAGATACGCAGTATTTT
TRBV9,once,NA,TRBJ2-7,CASSVGFSSYEQYF,TGTGCCAGCAGCGTAGGGTTCAGCTCCTACGAGCAGTACTTC
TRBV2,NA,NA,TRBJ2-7,CASSPSYEQYF,TGTGCCAGCAGCCCGTCCTACGAGCAGTACTTC
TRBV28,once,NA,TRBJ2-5,CASSFVSGVYHF,TGTGCCAGCAGTTTTGTATCGGGGGTTTATCACTTC
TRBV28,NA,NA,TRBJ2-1,CASSLLTEYNEQFF,TGTGCCAGCAGTTTACTGACAGAGTACAATGAGCAGTTCTTC
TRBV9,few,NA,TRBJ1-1,CASSVDPDGGGSDEAFF,TGTGCCAGCAGCGTAGATCCCGACGGGGGGGGAAGTGATGAAGCTTTCTTT
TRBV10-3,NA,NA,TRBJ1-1,CAISEELQAFF,TGTGCCATCAGTGAGGAGCTGCAAGCTTTCTTT
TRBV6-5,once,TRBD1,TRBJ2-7,CASSTSGTGPYEQYF,TGTGCCAGCAGTACATCCGGGACAGGGCCCTACGAGCAGTACTTC
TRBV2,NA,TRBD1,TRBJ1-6,CASIQPGQGVYSPLHF,TGTGCCAGCATTCAGCCGGGACAGGGGGTATATTCACCCCTCCACTTT
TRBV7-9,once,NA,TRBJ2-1,CASSLGGADEQFF,TGTGCCAGCAGCTTAGGGGGAGCGGATGAGCAGTTCTTC
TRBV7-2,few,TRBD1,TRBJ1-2,CASSSGQGGGYTF,TGTGCCAGCAGCTCCGGACAGGGCGGAGGCTACACCTTC
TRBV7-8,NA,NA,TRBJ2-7,CASSWDSRSYEQYF,TGTGCCAGCAGCTGGGACTCGAGATCCTACGAGCAGTACTTC
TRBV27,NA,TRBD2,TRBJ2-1,CASSLGLAGYNEQFF,TGTGCCAGCAGTCTGGGACTAGCGGGATACAATGAGCAGTTCTTC
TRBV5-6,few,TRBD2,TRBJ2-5,CASNLRQRGETQYF,TGTGCCAGCAACTTGAGACAGCGGGGGGAGACCCAGTACTTC
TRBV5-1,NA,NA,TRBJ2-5,CASSWTGSQETQYF,TGCGCCAGCAGTTGGACGGGGTCTCAAGAGACCCAGTACTTC
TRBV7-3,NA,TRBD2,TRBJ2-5,CASSLGAGEETQYF,TGTGCCAGCAGCTTAGGGGCGGGAGAAGAGACCCAGTACTTC